This T cell receptor beta chain originates from a study of T-cell reconstitution after alpha-beta-depleted transplantation in children. Per germline, CDR1 SQVTM and CDR2 ANQGSEA. The CDR3 contains 15 residues. The ends were cut back, 2 bases at V and 5 bases at J, with 18 bases in the middle. In this sample, this clonotype turned up many times. Unique molecular identifiers were used in preparing the TCRbeta library. MiXCR was run by TCRdb on the PCR reads, yielding one entry per CDR3 protein. The data show 360,000 or so distinct CDR3 sequences, with around 21% seen just once and about 3.8% held by the top ten.

J is TRBJ1-1 and V is TRBV29-1; D gene ambiguous. The TCR comes from a human donor who donated a stem cell graft to a child with acute myeloid leukemia. This sample comprised PBMCs from the stem cell graft donor, obtained from the stem cell graft. CDR3 in DNA: TGCAGCGTTGAATCGGTTCTCAGGTCCGCAACTGAAGCTTTCTTT. It encodes CSVESVLRSATEAFF.